The rows below give T cell receptor beta chains drawn from one sample of a study of blood T cell repertoires in COVID-19. Sequenced by immunoSEQ multiplex PCR; TCRdb stores in-frame clones only, minus some. The data contain about 80,000 clones, approximately 80% of them singletons. Sequencing was carried out using peripheral blood. These TCRs come from a man aged 55 to 70 with active or convalescent COVID-19. Each CDR3 is given with its conserved first and last residue. Each record gives: V gene, clone size, J gene, D gene, CDR3 length, CDR3 DNA, CDR3 protein. A D gene is named only where the DNA matches it firmly. Size is omitted from some rows. Given values are once, few, many or a class for expanded clones.

v_call: TRBV5-4; clone_size: -; j_call: TRBJ2-1; d_call: TRBD1; cdr3_length: 15; cdr3_nt: TGTGCCAGCAGCCGACAGGGGGACTCCTACAATGAGCAGTTCTTC; cdr3_aa: CASSRQGDSYNEQFF
v_call: TRBV6-5; clone_size: few; j_call: TRBJ1-1; d_call: -; cdr3_length: 15; cdr3_nt: TGTGCCAGCAGTTACTCGATGAGGGTGAACACTGAAGCTTTCTTT; cdr3_aa: CASSYSMRVNTEAFF
v_call: TRBV19; clone_size: -; j_call: TRBJ1-5; d_call: -; cdr3_length: 17; cdr3_nt: TGTGCCAGTAGTACGAGTCGAGGGGGTGGAATGTTCAAGCCCCAGCATTTT; cdr3_aa: CASSTSRGGGMFKPQHF
v_call: TRBV19; clone_size: -; j_call: TRBJ1-2; d_call: TRBD1; cdr3_length: 18; cdr3_nt: TGTGCCAGTAGCCCCCACCGCGTGGACAGGGGGTCTAACTATGGCTACACCTTC; cdr3_aa: CASSPHRVDRGSNYGYTF
v_call: TRBV11-2; clone_size: -; j_call: TRBJ2-3; d_call: -; cdr3_length: 15; cdr3_nt: TGTGCCAGCAGCTCTGCCGGGGGGCCCACAGATACGCAGTATTTT; cdr3_aa: CASSSAGGPTDTQYF
v_call: TRBV7-2; clone_size: -; j_call: TRBJ2-3; d_call: TRBD2; cdr3_length: 15; cdr3_nt: TGTGCCAGCAGCTTAGGGGCGGGGGGAGTAGATACGCAGTATTTT; cdr3_aa: CASSLGAGGVDTQYF
v_call: TRBV6-5; clone_size: -; j_call: TRBJ2-3; d_call: -; cdr3_length: 15; cdr3_nt: TGTGCCAGCAGTTACTCCCCGACAGACACAGATACGCAGTATTTT; cdr3_aa: CASSYSPTDTDTQYF
v_call: TRBV12-3/TRBV12-4; clone_size: -; j_call: TRBJ2-7; d_call: -; cdr3_length: 13; cdr3_nt: TGTGCCAGCAGTTTAGGGCAAATCCCGGAGCAGTACTTC; cdr3_aa: CASSLGQIPEQYF
v_call: TRBV9; clone_size: -; j_call: TRBJ2-3; d_call: -; cdr3_length: 15; cdr3_nt: TGTGCCAGCAGCGTAGGCAGGGCGAACACAGATACGCAGTATTTT; cdr3_aa: CASSVGRANTDTQYF
v_call: TRBV6-5; clone_size: -; j_call: TRBJ2-7; d_call: TRBD2; cdr3_length: 14; cdr3_nt: TGTGCCAGCAGCGCAGACGGGGGGACGGGCGAGCAGTACTTC; cdr3_aa: CASSADGGTGEQYF
v_call: TRBV7-9; clone_size: -; j_call: TRBJ1-1; d_call: -; cdr3_length: 15; cdr3_nt: TGTGCCAGCAGCCCCATGGGGAGGGGAAACACTGAAGCTTTCTTT; cdr3_aa: CASSPMGRGNTEAFF
v_call: TRBV6-5; clone_size: -; j_call: TRBJ1-2; d_call: TRBD1; cdr3_length: 16; cdr3_nt: TGTGCCAGCAGTTGGGCCCGGGACAGGGGGCCAAGTGGCTACACCTTC; cdr3_aa: CASSWARDRGPSGYTF
v_call: TRBV16; clone_size: -; j_call: TRBJ1-4; d_call: TRBD1; cdr3_length: 15; cdr3_nt: TGTGCCAGCAGCGACAGGGGAGATAATAATGAAAAACTGTTTTTT; cdr3_aa: CASSDRGDNNEKLFF
v_call: TRBV19; clone_size: -; j_call: TRBJ1-1; d_call: TRBD1; cdr3_length: 17; cdr3_nt: TGTGCCAGTAGTCCCTCCCTATACAGGGGGCGCGGCACTGAAGCTTTCTTT; cdr3_aa: CASSPSLYRGRGTEAFF
v_call: TRBV23-1; clone_size: -; j_call: TRBJ2-3; d_call: -; cdr3_length: 13; cdr3_nt: TGCGCCAGCAGCCCCCGCTCGAGGGATACGCAGTATTTT; cdr3_aa: CASSPRSRDTQYF
v_call: TRBV4-2; clone_size: -; j_call: TRBJ2-3; d_call: -; cdr3_length: 16; cdr3_nt: TGTGCCAGCAGCCAAGATGGGGGACTCGGCACAGATACGCAGTATTTT; cdr3_aa: CASSQDGGLGTDTQYF
v_call: TRBV7-9; clone_size: -; j_call: TRBJ2-5; d_call: TRBD1; cdr3_length: 15; cdr3_nt: TGTGCCAGCAGCGCAACCGGGACAGTGTTAGAGACCCAGTACTTC; cdr3_aa: CASSATGTVLETQYF
v_call: TRBV7-2; clone_size: -; j_call: TRBJ1-2; d_call: -; cdr3_length: 14; cdr3_nt: TGTGCCAGCAGCCCCTTGGGGCGGCTGGTTGGCTACACCTTC; cdr3_aa: CASSPLGRLVGYTF
v_call: TRBV13; clone_size: once; j_call: TRBJ1-1; d_call: TRBD1; cdr3_length: 15; cdr3_nt: TGTGCCAGCAGCCCCTCGGACAGGGGTGGCACTGAAGCTTTCTTT; cdr3_aa: CASSPSDRGGTEAFF
v_call: TRBV29-1; clone_size: -; j_call: TRBJ2-7; d_call: -; cdr3_length: 13; cdr3_nt: TGCAGCGTTGTAGACAGGTCTTCCTACGAGCAGTACTTC; cdr3_aa: CSVVDRSSYEQYF
v_call: TRBV5-6; clone_size: -; j_call: TRBJ1-2; d_call: -; cdr3_length: 15; cdr3_nt: TGTGCCAGCACCCGGGGCAGGGGACCTACCTATGGCTACACCTTC; cdr3_aa: CASTRGRGPTYGYTF
v_call: TRBV3-1/TRBV3-2; clone_size: -; j_call: TRBJ2-7; d_call: TRBD1; cdr3_length: 18; cdr3_nt: TGTGCCAGCAGCCAAGCTTCCTTGTCGGGACAGTTCCCCTACGAGCAGTACTTC; cdr3_aa: CASSQASLSGQFPYEQYF
v_call: TRBV7-2; clone_size: -; j_call: TRBJ1-3; d_call: -; cdr3_length: 15; cdr3_nt: TGTGCCAGCAGCTTAAACGGGGGCTCTGGAAACACCATATATTTT; cdr3_aa: CASSLNGGSGNTIYF
v_call: TRBV7-8; clone_size: -; j_call: TRBJ2-3; d_call: -; cdr3_length: 11; cdr3_nt: TGTGCCAGCAGCTTAGGAGGTACGCAGTATTTT; cdr3_aa: CASSLGGTQYF
v_call: TRBV6-6; clone_size: -; j_call: TRBJ1-2; d_call: -; cdr3_length: 14; cdr3_nt: TGTGCCATCCAACAGGGAAGAGCTAACTATGGCTACACCTTC; cdr3_aa: CAIQQGRANYGYTF